The source of this TCR beta chain is a study of CD8 T cells in ankylosing spondylitis. The germline gives CDR1 SGHNT, CDR2 YYREEE (reference sequence). The CDR3 contains 14 residues. V lost 2 bases to trimming and J lost 6 bases; unmatched junction nucleotides: 6. With regard to this clonotype: Its antigen is unknown.

With molecular barcodes, quantitative 5'-RACE was used to make the TCR beta libraries. TCRdb passed the 5' RACE reads through MiXCR, listing each CDR3 protein once. The sample has approximately 190,000 distinct CDR3 sequences; 10% to 15% are singletons. Study-level results: According to the report, clones linked to the disease were significantly enriched in matched synovial fluid samples taken from ankylosing spondylitis patients. Both synovial fluid and blood in reactive arthritis had previously been reported to carry some motif variants. A TCR beta motif made of several highly homologous variants seemed typical of ankylosing spondylitis blood.

This chain joins TRBV5-4 and TRBJ2-3; 7 bases map to TRBD1. The TCR was taken from a female donor with ankylosing spondylitis or in good health (not recorded which). The specimen was blood, either unsorted or a sorted T cell fraction (not recorded which). In nucleotides, the CDR3 is TGTGCCAGCAGCTTACAGGGGCTCATGGATACGCAGTATTTT. Translating it yields CASSLQGLMDTQYF.